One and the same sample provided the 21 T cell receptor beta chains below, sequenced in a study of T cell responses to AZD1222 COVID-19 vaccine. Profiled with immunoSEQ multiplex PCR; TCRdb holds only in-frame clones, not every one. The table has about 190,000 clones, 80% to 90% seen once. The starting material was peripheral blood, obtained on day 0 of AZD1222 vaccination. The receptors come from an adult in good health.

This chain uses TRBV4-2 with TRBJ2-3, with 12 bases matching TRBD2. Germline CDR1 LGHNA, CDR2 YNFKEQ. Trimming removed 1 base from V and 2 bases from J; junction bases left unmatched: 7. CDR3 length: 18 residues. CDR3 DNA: TGTGCCAGCAGCCAAGGGCAACTAGCGGGGGGCACCACAGATACGCAGTATTTT. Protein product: CASSQGQLAGGTTDTQYF.

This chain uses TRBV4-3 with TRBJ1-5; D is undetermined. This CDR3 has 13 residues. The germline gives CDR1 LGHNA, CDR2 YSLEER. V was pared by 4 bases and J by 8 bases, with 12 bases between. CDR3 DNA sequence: TGCGCCAGCAGCCCGACCGAATTTGAGCCCCAGCATTTT. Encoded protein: CASSPTEFEPQHF.

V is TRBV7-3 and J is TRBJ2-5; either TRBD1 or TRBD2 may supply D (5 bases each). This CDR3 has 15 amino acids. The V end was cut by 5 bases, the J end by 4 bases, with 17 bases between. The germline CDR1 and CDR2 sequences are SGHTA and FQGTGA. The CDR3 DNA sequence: TGTGCCAGCAGCAAAAGTTCGGCAGGGACAGAGACCCAGTACTTC. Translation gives CASSKSSAGTETQYF.

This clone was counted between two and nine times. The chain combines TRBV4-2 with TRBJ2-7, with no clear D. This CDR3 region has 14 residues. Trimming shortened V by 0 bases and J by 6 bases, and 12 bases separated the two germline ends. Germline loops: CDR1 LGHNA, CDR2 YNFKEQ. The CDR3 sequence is CASSQDIQFPEQYV. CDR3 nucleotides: TGTGCCAGCAGCCAAGATATACAGTTCCCCGAGCAGTACGTC.

CDR3 residues: CASSRRADMYYGYTF. For the CDR3, the DNA is TGCGCCAGCAGCCGGAGAGCCGACATGTACTATGGCTACACCTTC. The chain uses TRBV4-1 and TRBJ1-2; no clear D. V was trimmed by 4 bases and J by 3 bases, leaving 15 bases between them. Germline CDR1 and CDR2: MGHRA and YSYEKL. The CDR3 length is 15 residues.

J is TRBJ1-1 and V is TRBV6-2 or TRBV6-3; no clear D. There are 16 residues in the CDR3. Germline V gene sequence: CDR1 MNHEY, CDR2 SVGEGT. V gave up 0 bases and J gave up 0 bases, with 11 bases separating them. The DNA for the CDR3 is TGTGCCAGCAGTTACTCCCCGACATCTATGAACACTGAAGCTTTCTTT. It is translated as CASSYSPTSMNTEAFF.

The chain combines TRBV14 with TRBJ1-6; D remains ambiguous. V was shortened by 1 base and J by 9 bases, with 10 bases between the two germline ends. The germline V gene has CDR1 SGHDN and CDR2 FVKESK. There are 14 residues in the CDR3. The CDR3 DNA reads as TGTGCCAGCAGCCAAGTAAGGGAGGGTTCACCCCTCCACTTT. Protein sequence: CASSQVREGSPLHF.

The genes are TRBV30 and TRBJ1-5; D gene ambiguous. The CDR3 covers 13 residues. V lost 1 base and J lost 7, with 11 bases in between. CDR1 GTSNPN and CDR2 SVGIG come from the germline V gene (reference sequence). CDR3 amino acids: CAWSGLGWQPQHF. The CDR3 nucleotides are TGTGCCTGGAGTGGCCTGGGCTGGCAGCCCCAGCATTTT.

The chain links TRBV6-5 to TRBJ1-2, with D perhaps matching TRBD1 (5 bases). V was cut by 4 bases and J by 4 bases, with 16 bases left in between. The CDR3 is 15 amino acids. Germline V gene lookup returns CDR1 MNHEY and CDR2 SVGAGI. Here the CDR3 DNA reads TGTGCCAGCAGTTCGACGGCCGGGACGGCCTATGGCTACACCTTC. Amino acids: CASSSTAGTAYGYTF.

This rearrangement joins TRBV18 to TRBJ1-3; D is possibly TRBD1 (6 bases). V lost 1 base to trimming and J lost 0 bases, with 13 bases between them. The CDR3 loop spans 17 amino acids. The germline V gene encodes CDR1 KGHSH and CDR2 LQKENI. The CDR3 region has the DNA TGTGCCAGCTCACCACAACTAGGACAGCACTCTGGAAACACCATATATTTT. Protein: CASSPQLGQHSGNTIYF.

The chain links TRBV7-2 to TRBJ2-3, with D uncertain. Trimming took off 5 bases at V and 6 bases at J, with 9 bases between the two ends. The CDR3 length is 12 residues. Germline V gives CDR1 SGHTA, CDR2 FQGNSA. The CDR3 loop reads CASSSVRDTQYF. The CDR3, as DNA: TGTGCCAGCAGCAGTGTTCGGGATACGCAGTATTTT.

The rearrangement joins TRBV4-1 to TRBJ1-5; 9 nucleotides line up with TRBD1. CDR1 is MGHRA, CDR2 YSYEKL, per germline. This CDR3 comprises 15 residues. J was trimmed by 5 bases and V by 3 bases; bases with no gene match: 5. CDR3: CASSHADRGDQPQHF. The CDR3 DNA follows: TGCGCCAGCAGCCACGCGGACAGGGGAGATCAGCCCCAGCATTTT.

The CDR3: CASSLRGLGTEAFF. The DNA of the CDR3 is TGCGCCAGCAGCTTGAGAGGGTTAGGGACTGAAGCTTTCTTT. The chain joins TRBV5-1 to TRBJ1-1; D gene unclear. Looked up from germline, CDR1 is SGHRS and CDR2 is YFSETQ. This CDR3 contains 14 residues. Trimming took off 1 base at V and 5 bases at J, with 12 bases between the two ends.

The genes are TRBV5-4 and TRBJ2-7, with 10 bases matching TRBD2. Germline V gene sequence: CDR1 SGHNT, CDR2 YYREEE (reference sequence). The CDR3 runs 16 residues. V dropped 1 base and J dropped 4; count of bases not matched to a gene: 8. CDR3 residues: CASSLPTGTSVYEQYF. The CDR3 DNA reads TGTGCCAGCAGCTTGCCCACCGGGACTAGCGTTTACGAGCAGTACTTC.

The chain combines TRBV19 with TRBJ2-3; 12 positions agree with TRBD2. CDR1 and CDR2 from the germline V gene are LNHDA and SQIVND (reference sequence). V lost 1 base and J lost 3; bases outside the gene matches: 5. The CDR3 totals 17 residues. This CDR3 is CASSIGLTSGGTDTQYF. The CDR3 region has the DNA TGTGCCAGTAGTATAGGCCTGACTAGCGGGGGTACAGATACGCAGTATTTT.

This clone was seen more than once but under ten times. The CDR3 nucleotides read TGTGCCAGCAGCCAAGCGATTACAGGGGGCAGCTATGGCTACACCTTC. It encodes CASSQAITGGSYGYTF. The V and J genes are TRBV14 and TRBJ1-2; 9 nucleotides agree with TRBD1. CDR1 SGHDN and CDR2 FVKESK come from the germline V gene. J was trimmed by 4 bases and V by 1 base; bases with no gene match: 7. The CDR3 is 16 residues long.

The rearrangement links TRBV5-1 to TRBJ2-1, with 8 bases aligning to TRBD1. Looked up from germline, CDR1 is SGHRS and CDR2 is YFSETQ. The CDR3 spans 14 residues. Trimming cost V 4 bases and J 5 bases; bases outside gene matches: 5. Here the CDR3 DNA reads TGCGCCAGCAGCCACGGGACAGGTAACAATGAGCAGTTCTTC. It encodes CASSHGTGNNEQFF.

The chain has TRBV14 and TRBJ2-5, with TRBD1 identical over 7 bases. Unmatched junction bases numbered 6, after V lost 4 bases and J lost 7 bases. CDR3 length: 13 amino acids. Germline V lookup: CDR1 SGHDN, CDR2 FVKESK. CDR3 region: CASSPRQGGTQYF. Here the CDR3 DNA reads TGTGCCAGCAGCCCACGACAGGGTGGGACCCAGTACTTC.

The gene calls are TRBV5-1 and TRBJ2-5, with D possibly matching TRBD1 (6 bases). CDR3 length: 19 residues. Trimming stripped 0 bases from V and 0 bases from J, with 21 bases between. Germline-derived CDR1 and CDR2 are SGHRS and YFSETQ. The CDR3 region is CASSLGPPYRDGHQETQYF. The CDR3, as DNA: TGCGCCAGCAGCTTGGGGCCTCCCTACAGGGATGGGCACCAAGAGACCCAGTACTTC.

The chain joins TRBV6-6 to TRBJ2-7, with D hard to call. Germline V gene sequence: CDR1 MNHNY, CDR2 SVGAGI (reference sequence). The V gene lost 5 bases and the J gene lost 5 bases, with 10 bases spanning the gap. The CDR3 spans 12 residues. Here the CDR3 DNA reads TGTGCCAGCAGTCCTCCATGGGACGAGCAGTACTTC. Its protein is CASSPPWDEQYF.

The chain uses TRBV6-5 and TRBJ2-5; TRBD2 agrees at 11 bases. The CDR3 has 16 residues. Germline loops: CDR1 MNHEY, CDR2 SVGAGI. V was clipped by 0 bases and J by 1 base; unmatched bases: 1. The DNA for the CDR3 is TGTGCCAGCAGTTACTCGGGGACTAGCGGCCAAGAGACCCAGTACTTC. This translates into CASSYSGTSGQETQYF.